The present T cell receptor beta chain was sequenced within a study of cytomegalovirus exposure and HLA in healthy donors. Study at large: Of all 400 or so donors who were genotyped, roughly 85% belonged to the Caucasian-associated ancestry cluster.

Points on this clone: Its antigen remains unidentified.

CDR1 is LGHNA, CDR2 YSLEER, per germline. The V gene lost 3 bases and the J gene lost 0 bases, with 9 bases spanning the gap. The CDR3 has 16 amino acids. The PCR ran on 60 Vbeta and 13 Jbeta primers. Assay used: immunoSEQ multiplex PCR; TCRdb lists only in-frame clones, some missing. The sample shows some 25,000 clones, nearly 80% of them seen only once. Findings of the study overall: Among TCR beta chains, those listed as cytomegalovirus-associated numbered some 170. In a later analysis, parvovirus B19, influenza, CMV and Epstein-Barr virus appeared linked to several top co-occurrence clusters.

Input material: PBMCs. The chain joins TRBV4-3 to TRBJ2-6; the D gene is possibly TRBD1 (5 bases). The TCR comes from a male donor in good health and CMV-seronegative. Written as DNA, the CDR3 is TGCGCCAGCAGCCACGAAACAGGCTCTGGGGCCAACGTCCTGACTTTC. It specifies CASSHETGSGANVLTF.